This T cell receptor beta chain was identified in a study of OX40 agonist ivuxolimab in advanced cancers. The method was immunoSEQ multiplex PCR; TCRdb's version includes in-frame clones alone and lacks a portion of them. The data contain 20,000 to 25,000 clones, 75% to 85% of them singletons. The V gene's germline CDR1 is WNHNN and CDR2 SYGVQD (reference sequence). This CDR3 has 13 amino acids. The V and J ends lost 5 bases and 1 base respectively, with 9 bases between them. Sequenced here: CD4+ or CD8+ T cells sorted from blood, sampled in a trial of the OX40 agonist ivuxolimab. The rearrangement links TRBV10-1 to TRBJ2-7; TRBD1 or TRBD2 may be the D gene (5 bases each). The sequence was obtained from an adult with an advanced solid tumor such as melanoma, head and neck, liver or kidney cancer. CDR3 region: CASSRDVSYEQYF. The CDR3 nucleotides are TGCGCCAGCAGTCGGGACGTTTCCTACGAGCAGTACTTC.